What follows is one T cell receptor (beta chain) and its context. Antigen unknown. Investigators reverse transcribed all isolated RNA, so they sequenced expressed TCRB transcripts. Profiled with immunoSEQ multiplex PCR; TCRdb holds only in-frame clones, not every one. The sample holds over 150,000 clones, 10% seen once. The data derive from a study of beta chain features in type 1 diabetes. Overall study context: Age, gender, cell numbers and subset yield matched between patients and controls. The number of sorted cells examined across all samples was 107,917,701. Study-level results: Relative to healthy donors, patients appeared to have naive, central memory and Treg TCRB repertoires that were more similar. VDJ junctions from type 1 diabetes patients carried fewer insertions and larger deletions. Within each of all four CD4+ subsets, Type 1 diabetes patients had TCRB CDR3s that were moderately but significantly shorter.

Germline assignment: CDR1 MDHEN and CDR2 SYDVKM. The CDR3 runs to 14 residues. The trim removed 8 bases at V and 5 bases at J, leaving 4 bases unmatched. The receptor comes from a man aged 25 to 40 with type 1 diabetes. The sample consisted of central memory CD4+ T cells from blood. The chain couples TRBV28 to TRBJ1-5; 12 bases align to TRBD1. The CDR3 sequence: CASGTGGGDQPQHF. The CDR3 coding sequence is TGTGCCAGCGGGACAGGGGGCGGCGATCAGCCCCAGCATTTT.